Listed below are T cell receptor beta chains from one sample, sequenced in a study of shared clonotypes between healthy human individuals. Assay: immunoSEQ multiplex PCR; the TCRdb copy retains only in-frame clones and omits some. The sample has around 750,000 clones, roughly 70% seen once. What was sequenced was memory CD4+ T cells sorted from blood. The receptors here all came from a woman aged 25 to 39 in good health. The CDR3 runs from the conserved cysteine through the conserved F or W. Each record gives: J gene, V gene, CDR3 protein.

TRBJ1-5 TRBV29-1 CSVLTVINQPQHF
TRBJ2-3 TRBV6-1 CASSESLSTDTQYF
TRBJ2-7 TRBV4-2 CASSQDQLGTYEQYF
TRBJ1-2 TRBV6-5 CASGDSATYGYTF
TRBJ1-2 TRBV4-1 CASSRRTDYGYTF
TRBJ1-2 TRBV14 CASSQWDGYGYTF
TRBJ2-2 TRBV7-6 CASSSNTRTGELFF
TRBJ1-5 TRBV4-2 CASSQDRGLHQPQHF
TRBJ2-7 TRBV28 CASSLYGSSYEQYF
TRBJ2-5 TRBV7-9 CASSRALAEETQYF
TRBJ2-7 TRBV6-1 CASSLADAYEQYF
TRBJ1-4 TRBV29-1 CSVGVGTDEKLFF
TRBJ2-1 TRBV28 CASSWGSRPEQFF
TRBJ1-1 TRBV5-1 CASSRGDSHTEAFF
TRBJ2-5 TRBV28 CASSLPGAETQYF
TRBJ1-1 TRBV4-2 CASKGTEAFF